Given below is one T cell receptor beta chain in context. The method was immunoSEQ multiplex PCR; TCRdb's version includes in-frame clones alone and lacks a portion of them. The sample records about 18,000 clones, roughly 73% being singletons. Noted treatment: randomized to nivolumab then ipilimumab (arm A) or the reverse (arm B). This specimen belongs to a study of sequential checkpoint blockade in melanoma. Across the study: Both treatment sequences were followed by maintenance nivolumab.

The V and J ends lost 7 bases and 4 bases, in that order; junction bases with no gene match: 10. Germline CDR1 SQVTM, CDR2 ANQGSEA. CDR3 length equals 14 residues. The receptor comes from a human donor with melanoma. This chain uses TRBV29-1 with TRBJ1-2, with 9 bases aligning to TRBD1. This sample comprised tumor tissue (inferred from file names), obtained from a patient given nivolumab and ipilimumab in sequence. CDR3 sequence: CSGVTGGTGYGYTF. The CDR3 DNA reads TGCAGCGGAGTAACAGGGGGCACCGGCTATGGCTACACCTTC. Full variable domain (remainder filled in from reference TRBV29-1 and TRBJ1-2): SAVISQKPSRDICQRGTSLTIQCQVDSQVTMMFWYRQQPGQSLTLIATANQGSEATYESGFVIDKFPISRPNLTFSTLTVSNMSPEDSSIYLCSGVTGGTGYGYTFGSGTRLTVV.